This T cell receptor beta chain was sequenced in a study of blood T cell repertoires in COVID-19. Study as a whole: The United States, Italy and Spain were the sources of the acute and convalescent COVID-19 samples. Sources were T cells, B-cell-depleted T cells, or PBMCs; the material itself was cDNA or gDNA.

Assay: immunoSEQ multiplex PCR; the TCRdb copy retains only in-frame clones and omits some. The sample has more than 150,000 clones, under 85% seen once. The sample was peripheral blood. This clonotype was obtained from a man aged 70 or older who had recovered from COVID-19.

The CDR3, as DNA: TGTGCCAGCAGTCAGGGACTAGCGGGAGGAGGTGAGCAGTTCTTC. Its protein product is CASSQGLAGGGEQFF. The V gene is TRBV6-2 or TRBV6-3, the J gene TRBJ2-1; 15 bases align to TRBD2. The germline V gene has CDR1 MNHEY and CDR2 SVGEGT. The V segment lost 5 bases and the J segment 9 bases; nucleotides outside the gene matches: 5. There are 15 residues in the CDR3.